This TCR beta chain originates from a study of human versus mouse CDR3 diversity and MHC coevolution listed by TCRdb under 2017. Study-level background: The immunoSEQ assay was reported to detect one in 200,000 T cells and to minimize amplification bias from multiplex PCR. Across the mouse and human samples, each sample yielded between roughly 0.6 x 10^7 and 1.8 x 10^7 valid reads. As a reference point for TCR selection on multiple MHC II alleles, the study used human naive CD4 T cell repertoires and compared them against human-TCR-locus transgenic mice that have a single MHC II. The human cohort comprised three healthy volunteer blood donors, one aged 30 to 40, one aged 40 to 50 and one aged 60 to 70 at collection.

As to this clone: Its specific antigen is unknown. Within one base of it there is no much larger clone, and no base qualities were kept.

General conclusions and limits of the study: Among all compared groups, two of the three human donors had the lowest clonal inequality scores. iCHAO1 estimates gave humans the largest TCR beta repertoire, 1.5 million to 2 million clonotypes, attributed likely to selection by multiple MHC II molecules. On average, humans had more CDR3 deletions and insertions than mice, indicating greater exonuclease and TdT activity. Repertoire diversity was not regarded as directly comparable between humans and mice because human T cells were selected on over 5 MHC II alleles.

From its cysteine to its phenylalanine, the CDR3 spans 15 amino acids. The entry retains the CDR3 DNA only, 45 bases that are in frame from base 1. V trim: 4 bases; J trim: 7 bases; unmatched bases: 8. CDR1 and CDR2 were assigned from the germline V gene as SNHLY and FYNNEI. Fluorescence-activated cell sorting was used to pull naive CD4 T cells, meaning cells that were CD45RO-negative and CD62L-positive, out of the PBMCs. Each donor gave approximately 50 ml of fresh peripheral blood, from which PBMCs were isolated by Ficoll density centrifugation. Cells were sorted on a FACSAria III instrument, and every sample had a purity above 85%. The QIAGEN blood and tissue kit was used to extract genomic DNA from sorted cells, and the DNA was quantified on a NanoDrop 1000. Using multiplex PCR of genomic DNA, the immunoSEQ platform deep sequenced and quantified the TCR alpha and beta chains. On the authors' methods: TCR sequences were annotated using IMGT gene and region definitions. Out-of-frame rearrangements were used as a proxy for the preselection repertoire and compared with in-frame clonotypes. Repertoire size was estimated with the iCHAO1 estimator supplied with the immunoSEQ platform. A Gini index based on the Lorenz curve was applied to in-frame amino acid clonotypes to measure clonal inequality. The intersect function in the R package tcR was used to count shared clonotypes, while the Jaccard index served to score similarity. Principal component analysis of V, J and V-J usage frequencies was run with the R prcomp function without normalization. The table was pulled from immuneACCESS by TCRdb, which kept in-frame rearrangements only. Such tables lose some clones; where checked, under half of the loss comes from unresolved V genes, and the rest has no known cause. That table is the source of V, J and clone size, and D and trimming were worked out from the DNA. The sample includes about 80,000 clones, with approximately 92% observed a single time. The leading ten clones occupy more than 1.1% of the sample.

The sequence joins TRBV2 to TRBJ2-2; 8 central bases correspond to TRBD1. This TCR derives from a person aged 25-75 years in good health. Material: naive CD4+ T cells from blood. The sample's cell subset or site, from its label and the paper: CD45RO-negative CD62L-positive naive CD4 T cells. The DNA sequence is TGTGCCAGCAGTGCCACAGCGACAGGGGTCGGGGAGCTGTTTTTT. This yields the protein CASSATATGVGELFF. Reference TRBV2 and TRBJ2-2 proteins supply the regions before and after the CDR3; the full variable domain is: EPEVTQTPSHQVTQMGQEVILRCVPISNHLYFYWYRQILGQKVEFLVSFYNNEISEKSEIFDDQFSVERPDGSNFTLKIRSTKLEDSAMYFCASSATATGVGELFFGEGSRLTVL.